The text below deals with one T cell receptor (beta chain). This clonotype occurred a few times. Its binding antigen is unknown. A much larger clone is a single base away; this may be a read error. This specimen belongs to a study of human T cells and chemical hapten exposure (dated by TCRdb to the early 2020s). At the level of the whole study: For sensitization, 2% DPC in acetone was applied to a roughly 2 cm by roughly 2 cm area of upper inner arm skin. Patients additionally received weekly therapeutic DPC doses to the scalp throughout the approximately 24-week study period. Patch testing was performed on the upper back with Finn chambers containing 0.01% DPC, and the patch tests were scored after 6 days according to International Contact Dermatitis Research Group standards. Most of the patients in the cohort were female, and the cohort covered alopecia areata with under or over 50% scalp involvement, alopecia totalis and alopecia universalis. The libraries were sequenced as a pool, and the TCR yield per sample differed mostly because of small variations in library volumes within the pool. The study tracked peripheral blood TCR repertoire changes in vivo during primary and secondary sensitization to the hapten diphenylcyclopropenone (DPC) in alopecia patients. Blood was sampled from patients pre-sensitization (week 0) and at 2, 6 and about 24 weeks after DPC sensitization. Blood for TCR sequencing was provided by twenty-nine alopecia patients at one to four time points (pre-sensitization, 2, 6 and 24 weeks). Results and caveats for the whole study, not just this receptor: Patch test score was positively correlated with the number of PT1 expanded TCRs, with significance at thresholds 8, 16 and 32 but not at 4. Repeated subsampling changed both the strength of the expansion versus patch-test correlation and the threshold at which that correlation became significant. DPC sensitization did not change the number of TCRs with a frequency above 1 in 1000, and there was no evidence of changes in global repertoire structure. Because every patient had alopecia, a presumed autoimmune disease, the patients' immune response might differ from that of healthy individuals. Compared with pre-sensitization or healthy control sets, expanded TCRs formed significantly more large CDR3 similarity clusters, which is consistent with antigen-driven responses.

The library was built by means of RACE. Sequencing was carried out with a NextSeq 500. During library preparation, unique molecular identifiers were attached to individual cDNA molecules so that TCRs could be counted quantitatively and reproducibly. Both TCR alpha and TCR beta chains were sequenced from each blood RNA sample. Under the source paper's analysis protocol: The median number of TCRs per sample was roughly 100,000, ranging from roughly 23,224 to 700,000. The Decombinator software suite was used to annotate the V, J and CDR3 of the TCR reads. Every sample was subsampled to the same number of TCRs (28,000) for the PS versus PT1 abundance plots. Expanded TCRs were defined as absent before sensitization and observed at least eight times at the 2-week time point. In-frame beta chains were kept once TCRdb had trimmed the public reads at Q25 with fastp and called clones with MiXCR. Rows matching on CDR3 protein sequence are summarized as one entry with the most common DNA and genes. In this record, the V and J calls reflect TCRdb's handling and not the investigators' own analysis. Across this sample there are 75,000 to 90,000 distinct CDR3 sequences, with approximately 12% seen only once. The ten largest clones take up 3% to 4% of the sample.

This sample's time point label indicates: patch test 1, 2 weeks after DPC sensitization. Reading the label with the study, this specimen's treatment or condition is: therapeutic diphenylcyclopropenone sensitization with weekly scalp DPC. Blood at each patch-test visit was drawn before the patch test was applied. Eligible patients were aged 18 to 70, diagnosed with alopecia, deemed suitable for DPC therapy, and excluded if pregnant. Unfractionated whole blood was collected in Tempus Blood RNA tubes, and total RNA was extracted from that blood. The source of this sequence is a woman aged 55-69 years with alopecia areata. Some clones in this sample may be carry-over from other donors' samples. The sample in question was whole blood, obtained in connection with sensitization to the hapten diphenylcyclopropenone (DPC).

The nucleotides are TGTGCCAGCAGCTTACCCGTCACAGATACGCAGTATTTT. Translated, it gives CASSLPVTDTQYF. Recombination joined TRBV11-2 with TRBJ2-3; the D gene cannot be resolved reliably. The CDR3 numbers 13 residues from cysteine through phenylalanine. The only DNA kept is the CDR3, 39 bases in frame from the first base. A distance of 5 bases separates the germline ends of V and J, which lose 2 bases and 2 bases respectively. Via the germline V gene, CDR1 is SGHAT and CDR2 FQNNGV. The CDR3, completed at both ends by the reference TRBV11-2 and TRBJ2-3 genes, gives the full variable domain EAGVAQSPRYKIIEKRQSVAFWCNPISGHATLYWYQQILGQGPKLLIQFQNNGVVDDSQLPKDRFSAERLKGVDSTLKIQPAKLEDSAVYLCASSLPVTDTQYFGPGTRLTVL.